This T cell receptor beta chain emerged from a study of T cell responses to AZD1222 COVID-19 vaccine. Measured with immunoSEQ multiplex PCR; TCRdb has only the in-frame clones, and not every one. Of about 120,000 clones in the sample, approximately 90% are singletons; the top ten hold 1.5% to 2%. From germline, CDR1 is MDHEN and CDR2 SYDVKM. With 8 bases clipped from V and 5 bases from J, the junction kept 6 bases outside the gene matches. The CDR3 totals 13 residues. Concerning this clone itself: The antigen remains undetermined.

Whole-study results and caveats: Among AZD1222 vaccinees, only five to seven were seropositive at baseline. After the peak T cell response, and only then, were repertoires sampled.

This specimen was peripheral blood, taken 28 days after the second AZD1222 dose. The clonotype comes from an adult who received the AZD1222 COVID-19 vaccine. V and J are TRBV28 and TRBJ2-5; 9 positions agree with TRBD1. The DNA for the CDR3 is TGTGCCAGCCTGACAGGGGGTATCGAGACCCAGTACTTC. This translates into CASLTGGIETQYF. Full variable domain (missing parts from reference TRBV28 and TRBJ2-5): DVKVTQSSRYLVKRTGEKVFLECVQDMDHENMFWYRQDPGLGLRLIYFSYDVKMKEKGDIPEGYSVSREKKERFSLILESASTNQTSMYLCASLTGGIETQYFGPGTRLLVL.